This T cell receptor (beta chain) stems from a study of blood T cell repertoires in COVID-19. Study-wide context: COVID-19 samples from acute and convalescent phases originated in the United States, Italy and Spain. The analysed material was cDNA or gDNA that came from T cells, B-cell-depleted T cells, or PBMCs.

The data were produced by immunoSEQ multiplex PCR, yet TCRdb's version contains in-frame clones alone and is incomplete. The sample has about 180,000 clones; 70% to 90% are singletons. With 4 bases clipped from V and 3 bases from J, the junction kept 8 bases outside the gene matches. The germline CDR1 and CDR2 sequences are LNHDA and SQIVND (reference sequence). The CDR3 sequence is 15 residues long. The specimen sequenced was peripheral blood. The chain links TRBV19 to TRBJ1-2; 7 nucleotides match TRBD1. This TCR was recovered from a man aged 45-65 years with active or convalescent COVID-19. The CDR3 loop reads CASSNEGAPYYGYTF. CDR3 coding DNA: TGTGCCAGTAGTAACGAGGGGGCGCCGTACTATGGCTACACCTTC.